This TCR beta chain was recorded in a study of T cells in Graves' hyperthyroidism and ophthalmopathy. General study results and limits: The blood repertoire included most of the expanded thyroid clonotypes above 0.001.

Concerning this clonotype itself: Antigen: not known. A single base separates this from a much larger clone, so it may be a read error. In this CDR3 the conserved last residue, phenylalanine or tryptophan, is missing, so a read error is likely.

Newly diagnosed hyperthyroidism, duration under 2 months, in patients aged 18 to 65. It was uncontrolled infection, other autoimmune disease, pregnancy or lactation that excluded patients. Blood was drawn at first hyperthyroidism diagnosis, before any ophthalmopathy symptoms. The CDR3 regions of TCR beta were amplified from RNA transcripts. TCR CDR3 regions were first amplified by RT-PCR with HTBI primers. MiXCR, applied by TCRdb to the multiplex PCR reads, yields one record per CDR3 protein. The sample has around 380,000 distinct CDR3 sequences; roughly 13% are singletons. The CDR3 has 14 amino acids. Germline CDR1 is SGHTA and CDR2 is FQGNSA. The ends were cut back, 3 bases at V and 0 bases at J, with 9 bases in the middle.

The chain is built from TRBV7-2 and TRBJ2-7; D gene uncertain. This TCR derives from a man aged 30 to 39 with Graves' hyperthyroidism that later progressed to Graves' ophthalmopathy. Sequenced material: blood. The CDR3 loop is CASSFWSSSYEQYS. CDR3 nucleotide sequence: TGTGCCAGCAGCTTTTGGTCGAGCTCCTACGAGCAGTACTCC.